These 3 T cell receptor beta chains came from one sample sequenced in a study of blood T cell repertoires in COVID-19. Measured with immunoSEQ multiplex PCR; TCRdb has only the in-frame clones, and not every one. The profile shows approximately 110,000 clones, 85% to 90% of them singletons. The source material was peripheral blood. These receptors were collected from a woman aged 50 to 60 with active or convalescent COVID-19.

V gene TRBV5-1 combines with J gene TRBJ2-1, with D possibly matching TRBD2 (6 bases). V was cut by 0 bases and J by 4 bases, with 11 bases left in between. CDR3 length: 15 amino acids. In germline, CDR1 is SGHRS, CDR2 YFSETQ. Here the CDR3 reads CASSLAAGRYNEQFF. The CDR3 DNA reads TGCGCCAGCAGCTTGGCGGCGGGAAGGTACAATGAGCAGTTCTTC.

This chain joins TRBV5-4 and TRBJ2-2; perhaps TRBD2 as D (7 bases). The germline gives CDR1 SGHNT, CDR2 YYREEE (reference sequence). This CDR3 is built from 15 residues. Trimming pared 6 bases from V and 2 bases from J, leaving 14 bases between. The CDR3 spells CASTRGGLNTGELFF. CDR3 nucleotides: TGTGCCAGCACCAGGGGAGGGCTAAACACCGGGGAGCTGTTTTTT.

The chain recombines TRBV19 with TRBJ2-3; 8 bases are shared with TRBD2. Trimming took 4 bases from V and 6 from J; bases not matched to a gene: 6. The CDR3 sequence is 14 residues long. The germline V gene encodes CDR1 LNHDA and CDR2 SQIVND (reference sequence). CDR3 bases: TGTGCCAGTAGTACTCTAGCGGGCGAGGATACGCAGTATTTT. This codes for CASSTLAGEDTQYF.